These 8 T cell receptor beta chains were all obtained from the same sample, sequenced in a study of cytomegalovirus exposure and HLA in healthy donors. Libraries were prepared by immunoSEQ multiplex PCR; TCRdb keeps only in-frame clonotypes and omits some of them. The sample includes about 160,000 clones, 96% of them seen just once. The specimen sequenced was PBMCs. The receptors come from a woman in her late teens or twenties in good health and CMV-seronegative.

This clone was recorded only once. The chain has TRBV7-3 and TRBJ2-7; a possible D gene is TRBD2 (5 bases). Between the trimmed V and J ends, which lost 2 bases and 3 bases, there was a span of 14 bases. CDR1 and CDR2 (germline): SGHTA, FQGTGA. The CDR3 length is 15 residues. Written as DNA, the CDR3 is TGTGCCAGCAGCTTAGGAAGCGGCTTAATCTACGAGCAGTACTTC. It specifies CASSLGSGLIYEQYF.

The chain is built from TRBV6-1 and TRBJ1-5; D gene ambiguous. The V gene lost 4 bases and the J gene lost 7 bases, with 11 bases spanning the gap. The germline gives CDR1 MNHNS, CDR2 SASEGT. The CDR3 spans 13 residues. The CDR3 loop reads CASSGFGYQPQHF. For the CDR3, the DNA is TGTGCCAGCAGTGGCTTCGGGTACCAGCCCCAGCATTTT.

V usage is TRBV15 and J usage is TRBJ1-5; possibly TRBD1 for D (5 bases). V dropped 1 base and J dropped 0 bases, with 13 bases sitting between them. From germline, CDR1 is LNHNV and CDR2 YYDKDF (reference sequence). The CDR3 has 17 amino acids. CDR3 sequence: CATSRGEGVYSNQPQHF. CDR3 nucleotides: TGTGCCACCAGCAGAGGGGAAGGGGTTTATAGCAATCAGCCCCAGCATTTT. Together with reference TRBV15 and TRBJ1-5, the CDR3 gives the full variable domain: DAMVIQNPRYQVTQFGKPVTLSCSQTLNHNVMYWYQQKSSQAPKLLFHYYDKDFNNEADTPDNFQSRRPNTSFCFLDIRSPGLGDTAMYLCATSRGEGVYSNQPQHFGDGTRLSIL.

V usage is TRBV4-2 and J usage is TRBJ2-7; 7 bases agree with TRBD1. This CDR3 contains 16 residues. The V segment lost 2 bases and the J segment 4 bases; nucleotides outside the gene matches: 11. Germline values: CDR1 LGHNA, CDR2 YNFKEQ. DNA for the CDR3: TGTGCCAGCAGCCAATTTTCGACAGGGCCCCAGTACGAGCAGTACTTC. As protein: CASSQFSTGPQYEQYF.

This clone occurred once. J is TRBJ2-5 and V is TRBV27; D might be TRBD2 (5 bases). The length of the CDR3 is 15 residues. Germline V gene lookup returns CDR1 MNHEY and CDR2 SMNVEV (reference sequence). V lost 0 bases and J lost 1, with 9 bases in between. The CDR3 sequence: CASSLSAGIQETQYF. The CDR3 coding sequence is TGTGCCAGCAGTTTATCGGCCGGGATCCAAGAGACCCAGTACTTC.

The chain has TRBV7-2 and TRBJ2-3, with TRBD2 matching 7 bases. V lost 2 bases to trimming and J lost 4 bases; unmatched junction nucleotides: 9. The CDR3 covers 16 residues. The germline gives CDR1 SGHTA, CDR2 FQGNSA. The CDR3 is CASSLLSGTTPDTQYF. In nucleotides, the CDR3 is TGTGCCAGCAGCTTACTCTCCGGGACTACCCCAGATACGCAGTATTTT.

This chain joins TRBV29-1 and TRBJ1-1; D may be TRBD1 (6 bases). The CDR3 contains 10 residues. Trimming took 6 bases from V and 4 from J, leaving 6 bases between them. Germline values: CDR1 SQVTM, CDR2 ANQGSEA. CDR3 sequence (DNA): TGCAGCGTGGACAGCACTGAAGCTTTCTTT. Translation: CSVDSTEAFF.

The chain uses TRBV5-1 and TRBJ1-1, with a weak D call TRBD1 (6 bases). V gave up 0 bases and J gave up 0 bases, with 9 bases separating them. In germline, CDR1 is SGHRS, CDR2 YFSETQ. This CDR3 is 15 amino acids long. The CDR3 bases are TGCGCCAGCAGCTTGGTCTCAGGGGTGAACACTGAAGCTTTCTTT. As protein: CASSLVSGVNTEAFF. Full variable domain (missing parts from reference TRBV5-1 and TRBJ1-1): KAGVTQTPRYLIKTRGQQVTLSCSPISGHRSVSWYQQTPGQGLQFLFEYFSETQRNKGNFPGRFSGRQFSNSRSEMNVSTLELGDSALYLCASSLVSGVNTEAFFGQGTRLTVV.